Shown below are 9 T cell receptor beta chains from a single sample sequenced in a study of PD-1 blockade in mismatch repair-deficient tumors. Some clones are missing from TCRdb's copy, which holds only in-frame ones; the method was immunoSEQ multiplex PCR. The sample records about 79,000 clones, approximately 80% being singletons. The sample in question was peripheral blood, obtained 44 weeks after starting pembrolizumab. The receptors originated from an adult with mismatch repair-deficient cancer.

The V call is TRBV7-9, the J call TRBJ2-5; 13 positions match TRBD2. The CDR3 covers 14 residues. V shed 8 bases and J 1 base; nucleotides not matched to a gene: 1. Germline V lookup: CDR1 SEHNR, CDR2 FQNEAQ (reference sequence). The CDR3 DNA sequence: TGTGCCAGCTGGACTAGCGGGAGCCAAGAGACCCAGTACTTC. It is translated as CASWTSGSQETQYF.

The chain combines TRBV5-4 with TRBJ2-7; 8 bases align to TRBD1. V lost 0 bases, J lost 2 bases, and 4 bases stayed unmatched. Germline assignment: CDR1 SGHNT and CDR2 YYREEE (reference sequence). The CDR3 runs 15 residues. The CDR3 region has the DNA TGTGCCAGCAGCTTGGCGGCAGGGGGCGCCTACGAGCAGTACTTC. It translates to CASSLAAGGAYEQYF.

The genes are TRBV9 and TRBJ2-6; 10 bases fit TRBD1. After removal of 3 bases from V and 3 bases from J, the junction contained 6 bases not matched to a gene. Germline V lookup: CDR1 SGDLS, CDR2 YYNGEE. The CDR3 length is 17 residues. In nucleotides, the CDR3 is TGTGCCAGCAGCGCCAGACAGGGGGCTAGTGGGGCCAACGTCCTGACTTTC. Its translation is CASSARQGASGANVLTF.

This chain joins TRBV4-2 and TRBJ2-1; unclear D gene. The CDR3 consists of 14 residues. V was shortened by 4 bases and J by 10 bases, with 17 bases between the two germline ends. Germline V lookup: CDR1 LGHNA, CDR2 YNFKEQ. Here the CDR3 DNA reads TGTGCCAGCAGCCCGGTCGGGTCACAATGGGAGCAGTTCTTC. It encodes CASSPVGSQWEQFF.

The V and J genes are TRBV4-2 and TRBJ1-2; 8 bases align to TRBD1. With 4 bases clipped from V and 2 bases from J, the junction kept 6 bases outside the gene matches. The CDR3 is 15 residues long. CDR1 is LGHNA and CDR2 is YNFKEQ in the germline V gene. Written as DNA, the CDR3 is TGTGCCAGCAGCCTTACGGGACAGGCAAACTATGGCTACACCTTC. It is translated as CASSLTGQANYGYTF.

This rearrangement joins TRBV28 to TRBJ2-2, with 7 bases lining up with TRBD1. The CDR3 spans 15 residues. V lost 11 bases to trimming and J lost 4 bases; unmatched junction nucleotides: 13. Per germline, CDR1 MDHEN and CDR2 SYDVKM. CDR3 loop: CAWNLGGLRTGELFF. The CDR3 coding sequence is TGTGCCTGGAATCTAGGGGGCCTCCGCACCGGGGAGCTGTTTTTT. The full variable domain, in which reference TRBV28 and TRBJ2-2 provide the parts outside the CDR3, is DVKVTQSSRYLVKRTGEKVFLECVQDMDHENMFWYRQDPGLGLRLIYFSYDVKMKEKGDIPEGYSVSREKKERFSLILESASTNQTSMYLCAWNLGGLRTGELFFGEGSRLTVL.

This chain uses TRBV18 with TRBJ1-1; D is undetermined. In germline, CDR1 is KGHSH, CDR2 LQKENI. The CDR3 has 16 amino acids. The germline V and J ends were trimmed by 4 bases and 0 bases, with 15 bases remaining between them. The CDR3 DNA sequence: TGTGCCAGCTCACGTGAGGCATTGGGCCTGAACACTGAAGCTTTCTTT. It specifies CASSREALGLNTEAFF.

The chain uses TRBV30 and TRBJ2-2; either TRBD1 or TRBD2 may fit D (5 bases each). V was pared by 2 bases and J by 1 base, with 17 bases between. The CDR3 has 17 amino acids. Germline-derived CDR1 and CDR2 are GTSNPN and SVGIG (reference sequence). The CDR3 DNA reads TGTGCCTGGAGTAGAGGGGCCCGGGCCGGGAACACCGGGGAGCTGTTTTTT. Residues: CAWSRGARAGNTGELFF.

This clone occurred once. V is TRBV7-2 and J is TRBJ2-1, with D possibly being TRBD2 (5 bases). V gave up 5 bases and J gave up 5 bases, with 13 bases separating them. Per germline, CDR1 SGHTA and CDR2 FQGNSA. The CDR3 has 14 residues. CDR3 DNA: TGTGCCAGCAGCCCCTCGGCCGGGAACAATGAGCAGTTCTTC. It translates to CASSPSAGNNEQFF.